This TCR beta chain came from a study of blood T cell repertoires in COVID-19. About the research overall: Acute-phase and convalescent COVID-19 samples originated in the United States, Italy and Spain.

Profiled with immunoSEQ multiplex PCR; TCRdb holds only in-frame clones, not every one. In the table there are almost 250,000 clones, around nine tenths of which are singletons. Germline assignment: CDR1 SNHLY and CDR2 FYNNEI. This CDR3 has 13 amino acids. Trimming took off 1 base at V and 5 bases at J, with 8 bases between the two ends. This clone showed up just once. The material sequenced was PBMCs or T cells enriched from blood (not recorded which). This TCR came from a woman aged 25 to 39 who had recovered from COVID-19. The chain joins TRBV2 to TRBJ1-2; D is possibly TRBD1 (5 bases). The CDR3 here is CASSEGGLYGYTF. Here the CDR3 DNA reads TGTGCCAGCAGTGAAGGGGGCCTTTATGGCTACACCTTC.